These 21 T cell receptor beta chains came from one sample sequenced in a study of blood T cell repertoires in COVID-19. TCRdb's table, derived via immunoSEQ multiplex PCR, lists solely in-frame clones and lacks some. The table shows roughly 300,000 clones, with nearly 90% occurring only once. The source material was PBMCs or T cells enriched from blood (not recorded which). These receptors all stem from a woman younger than 45 who had recovered from COVID-19.

The gene calls are TRBV4-2 and TRBJ2-7, with 8 bases that match TRBD1. V lost 4 bases to trimming and J lost 2 bases; unmatched junction nucleotides: 4. Germline CDR1 and CDR2: LGHNA and YNFKEQ. This CDR3 region has 14 residues. The CDR3 DNA follows: TGTGCCAGCAGCCTAGGACAGGGTGCCTACGAGCAGTACTTC. It yields the protein CASSLGQGAYEQYF.

CDR3 coding DNA: TGTGCCACCAGTGCTGGGGGCGGAGGTCAGCCCCAGCATTTT. Protein sequence: CATSAGGGGQPQHF. The chain carries TRBV24-1 and TRBJ1-5; tentatively, D is TRBD1 (6 bases). The V end was cut by 5 bases, the J end by 6 bases, with 13 bases between. The germline V gene has CDR1 KGHDR and CDR2 SFDVKD. The length of the CDR3 is 14 residues.

The chain is built from TRBV2 and TRBJ1-1; the D gene is possibly TRBD1 (6 bases). The CDR3 consists of 13 residues. Trimming took off 8 bases at V and 1 base at J, with 11 bases between the two ends. CDR1 SNHLY and CDR2 FYNNEI come from the germline V gene. CDR3: CASGQGPNTEAFF. The CDR3, as DNA: TGTGCCAGCGGTCAGGGGCCGAACACTGAAGCTTTCTTT. The complete variable domain, with remaining parts taken from reference TRBV2 and TRBJ1-1, reads EPEVTQTPSHQVTQMGQEVILRCVPISNHLYFYWYRQILGQKVEFLVSFYNNEISEKSEIFDDQFSVERPDGSNFTLKIRSTKLEDSAMYFCASGQGPNTEAFFGQGTRLTVV.

The rearrangement joins TRBV7-2 to TRBJ2-1; 8 nucleotides line up with TRBD2. The CDR3 has 17 amino acids. The V gene's germline CDR1 is SGHTA and CDR2 FQGNSA. The ends lost 5 bases at V and 3 bases at J; junction bases unmatched: 12. Here the CDR3 DNA reads TGTGCCAGCAGCCTCCGATCTAGCGGGCGGGTCTACAATGAGCAGTTCTTC. Residues: CASSLRSSGRVYNEQFF.

In this sample, this clone turned up once. DNA of the CDR3: TGTGCCAGCAGGGACTTCGCCAAAAACATTCAGTACTTC. Translated: CASRDFAKNIQYF. This chain uses TRBV6-5 with TRBJ2-4; possible D gene TRBD2, 5 bases. The CDR3 covers 13 residues. The germline gives CDR1 MNHEY, CDR2 SVGAGI. V lost 6 bases and J lost 1, with 7 bases in between.

The chain carries TRBV30 and TRBJ1-2; the D gene is possibly TRBD1 (6 bases). The V and J ends lost 1 base and 8 bases respectively, with 11 bases between them. This CDR3 region has 12 residues. Germline V gene data show CDR1 as GTSNPN and CDR2 as SVGIG (reference sequence). The CDR3 sequence: CAWSDRVEGYTF. In DNA, the CDR3 is TGTGCCTGGAGTGACAGGGTCGAGGGCTACACCTTC.

The V and J genes are TRBV29-1 and TRBJ1-2; D might be TRBD1 (5 bases). The V gene's germline CDR1 is SQVTM and CDR2 ANQGSEA. V was pared by 6 bases and J by 5 bases, with 22 bases between. CDR3 length equals 15 residues. The CDR3 bases are TGCAGCGTAGTCATCGAGGTGGGGCAGAAGTATGGCTACACCTTC. Translating gives CSVVIEVGQKYGYTF.

The rearrangement links TRBV11-2 to TRBJ1-3; D perhaps matches TRBD1 (6 bases). CDR1 and CDR2 from the germline V gene are SGHAT and FQNNGV. V was trimmed by 5 bases and J by 0 bases, leaving 20 bases between them. This CDR3 has 18 amino acids. The CDR3 loop reads CASSPEIRRTASGNTIYF. The CDR3 DNA reads as TGTGCCAGCAGCCCAGAAATCCGGCGGACAGCCTCTGGAAACACCATATATTTT.

This chain uses TRBV2 with TRBJ1-1, with 7 bases identical to TRBD1. CDR3 length: 13 amino acids. With V trimmed by 4 bases and J by 8 bases, 7 bases remained unmatched. Germline CDR1 is SNHLY and CDR2 is FYNNEI. The CDR3: CASSVEGASEAFF. CDR3 nucleotides: TGTGCCAGCAGTGTGGAGGGGGCAAGCGAAGCTTTCTTT.

The table lists this clone with a count of one. The chain combines TRBV9 with TRBJ2-1; 11 bases fit TRBD2. The CDR3 is 17 residues long. The junction had 5 bases not matched to a gene; V was cut back by 0 bases and J by 3 bases. Germline V gives CDR1 SGDLS, CDR2 YYNGEE. The DNA of the CDR3 is TGTGCCAGCAGCGTAGGCGCTAGCGGGGGGCTCTACAATGAGCAGTTCTTC. Its translation is CASSVGASGGLYNEQFF.

This clone was seen only a few times. The J gene is TRBJ1-3, the V gene TRBV5-1; tentatively, D is TRBD1 (6 bases). The CDR3 covers 13 residues. In germline, CDR1 is SGHRS, CDR2 YFSETQ. Trimming shortened V by 5 bases and J by 2 bases, and 8 bases separated the two germline ends. Here the CDR3 reads CASSPGAGNTIYF. The CDR3 coding sequence is TGCGCCAGCAGTCCAGGGGCTGGAAACACCATATATTTT.

The chain joins TRBV4-1 to TRBJ1-2, with D tentatively TRBD1 (5 bases). Germline V CDR1 and CDR2: MGHRA, YSYEKL. CDR3 length equals 14 residues. V gave up 0 bases and J gave up 4 bases, with 9 bases separating them. The DNA for the CDR3 is TGCGCCAGCAGCCAAGATTCAGGGTTCTATGGCTACACCTTC. This gives the protein CASSQDSGFYGYTF.

The V gene is TRBV4-1, the J gene TRBJ1-2, with D unclear. This CDR3 comprises 15 residues. Germline V gene sequence: CDR1 MGHRA, CDR2 YSYEKL. V was trimmed by 0 bases and J by 8 bases, leaving 16 bases between them. In DNA form, the CDR3 reads TGCGCCAGCAGCCAAGAAGGCCCCGGGGAACGAGGCTACACCTTC. It codes for CASSQEGPGERGYTF.

The chain links TRBV5-4 to TRBJ2-5; TRBD2 matches 12 bases. The CDR3 extends over 14 amino acids. The ends lost 4 bases at V and 5 bases at J; junction bases unmatched: 3. CDR1 SGHNT and CDR2 YYREEE come from the germline V gene (reference sequence). For the CDR3, the DNA is TGTGCCAGCAGCAACGGACTAGCGGGGGAGACCCAGTACTTC. It yields the protein CASSNGLAGETQYF.

This clone was detected a few times. V is TRBV18 and J is TRBJ1-1; a weak D match, TRBD1 (5 bases). CDR1 is KGHSH, CDR2 LQKENI, per germline. V lost 6 bases and J lost 5, with 13 bases in between. The CDR3 length is 13 residues. In DNA form, the CDR3 reads TGTGCCAGCTCCCGGGACGGGGGGACTGAAGCTTTCTTT. Its protein product is CASSRDGGTEAFF.

The V gene is TRBV4-2, the J gene TRBJ2-3, with D uncertain. Per the germline V gene, CDR1 is LGHNA and CDR2 is YNFKEQ. The V end was cut by 5 bases, the J end by 5 bases, with 11 bases between. CDR3 length: 13 residues. This CDR3 reads CASSTRTLDTQYF. The CDR3 DNA reads as TGTGCCAGCAGCACACGTACGTTAGATACGCAGTATTTT.

The chain employs TRBV5-1 and TRBJ1-2, with D maybe TRBD1 (6 bases). CDR3 length: 12 amino acids. With 6 bases removed from V and 2 bases from J, the gap between germline ends came to 8 bases. Germline CDR1 and CDR2: SGHRS and YFSETQ. The CDR3 region is CASKDRNYGYTF. CDR3 DNA sequence: TGCGCCAGCAAGGACAGAAACTATGGCTACACCTTC.

The rearrangement joins TRBV4-1 to TRBJ2-5, with 9 bases that match TRBD2. The CDR3 consists of 17 residues. The trim removed 0 bases at V and 9 bases at J, leaving 14 bases unmatched. The germline V gene has CDR1 MGHRA and CDR2 YSYEKL. CDR3 in DNA: TGCGCCAGCAGCCAAGAGTTGGGGCTAGCGGGGTTCGTGGCCCAGTACTTC. Protein product: CASSQELGLAGFVAQYF.

The chain couples TRBV3-1 (or the pseudogene TRBV3-2) to TRBJ1-3, with D perhaps matching TRBD1 (6 bases). The V gene lost 5 bases and the J gene lost 0 bases, with 17 bases spanning the gap. The germline CDR1 and CDR2 sequences are LGHDT and YNNKEL (reference sequence). This CDR3 has 17 amino acids. CDR3 nucleotide sequence: TGTGCCAGCAGCGCTCGGGACAACTACTTCTCTGGAAACACCATATATTTT. Residues: CASSARDNYFSGNTIYF.

The chain employs TRBV7-9 and TRBJ2-7, with a weak D call TRBD1 (5 bases). The V and J ends lost 1 base and 5 bases respectively, with 15 bases between them. This CDR3 is built from 15 residues. Germline assignment: CDR1 SEHNR and CDR2 FQNEAQ (reference sequence). CDR3 region: CASSLEIISRDEQYF. In DNA form, the CDR3 reads TGTGCCAGCAGCTTAGAAATTATTAGCAGGGACGAGCAGTACTTC.

The rearrangement joins TRBV27 to TRBJ2-3; tentative D call: TRBD2 (7 bases). The CDR3 has 15 amino acids. CDR1 and CDR2 from the germline V gene are MNHEY and SMNVEV (reference sequence). V lost 2 bases to trimming and J lost 4 bases, with 13 bases between them. The CDR3 nucleotides read TGTGCCAGCAGTTTAGGGCAGGGGAGGGCAGATACGCAGTATTTT. This codes for CASSLGQGRADTQYF.